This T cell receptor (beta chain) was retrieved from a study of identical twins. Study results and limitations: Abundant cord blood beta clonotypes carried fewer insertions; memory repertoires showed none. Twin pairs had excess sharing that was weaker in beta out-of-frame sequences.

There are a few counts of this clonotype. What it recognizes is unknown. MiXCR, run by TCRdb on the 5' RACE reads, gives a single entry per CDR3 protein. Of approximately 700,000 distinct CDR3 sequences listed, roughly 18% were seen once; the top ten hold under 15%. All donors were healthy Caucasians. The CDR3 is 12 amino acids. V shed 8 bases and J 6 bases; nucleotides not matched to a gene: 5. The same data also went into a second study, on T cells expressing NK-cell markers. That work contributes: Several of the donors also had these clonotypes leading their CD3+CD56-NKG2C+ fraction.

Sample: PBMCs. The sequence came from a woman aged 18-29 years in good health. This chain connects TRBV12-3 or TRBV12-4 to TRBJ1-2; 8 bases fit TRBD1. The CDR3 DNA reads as TGTGCCAGCTACAGGGGGAAGGATGGCTACACCTTC. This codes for CASYRGKDGYTF.